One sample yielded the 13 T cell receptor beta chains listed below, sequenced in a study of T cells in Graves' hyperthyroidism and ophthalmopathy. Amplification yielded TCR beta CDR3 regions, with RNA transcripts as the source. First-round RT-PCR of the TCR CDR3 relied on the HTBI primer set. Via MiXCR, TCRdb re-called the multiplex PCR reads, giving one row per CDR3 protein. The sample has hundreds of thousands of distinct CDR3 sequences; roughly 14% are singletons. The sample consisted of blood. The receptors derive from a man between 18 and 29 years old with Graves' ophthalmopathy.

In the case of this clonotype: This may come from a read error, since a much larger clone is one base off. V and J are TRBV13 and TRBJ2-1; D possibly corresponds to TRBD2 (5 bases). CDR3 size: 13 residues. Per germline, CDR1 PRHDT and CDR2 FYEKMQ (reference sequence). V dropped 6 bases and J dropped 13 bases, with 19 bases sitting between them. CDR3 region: CASRQQQRETQFF. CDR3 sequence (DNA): TGTGCCAGCAGACAACAGCAAAGGGAGACCCAGTTCTTC.

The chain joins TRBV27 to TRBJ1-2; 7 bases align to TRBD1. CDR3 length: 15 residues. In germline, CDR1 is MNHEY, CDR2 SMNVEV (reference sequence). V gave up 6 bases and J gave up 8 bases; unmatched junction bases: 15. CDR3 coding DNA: TGTGCCAGCAGCTCAAACCCGACAGGGCCGGGCGGCTACACCTTC. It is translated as CASSSNPTGPGGYTF.

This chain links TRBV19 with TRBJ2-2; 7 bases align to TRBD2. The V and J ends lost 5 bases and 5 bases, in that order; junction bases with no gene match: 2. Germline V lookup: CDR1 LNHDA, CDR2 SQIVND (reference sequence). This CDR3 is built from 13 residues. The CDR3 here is CASSWGGTGELFF. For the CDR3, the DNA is TGTGCCAGTAGTTGGGGGGGTACCGGGGAGCTGTTTTTT.

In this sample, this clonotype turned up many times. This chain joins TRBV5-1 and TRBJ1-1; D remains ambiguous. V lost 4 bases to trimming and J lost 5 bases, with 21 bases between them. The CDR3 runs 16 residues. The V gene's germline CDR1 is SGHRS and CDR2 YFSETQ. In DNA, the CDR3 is TGCGCCAGCAGCCATGGGGTCCTTGCGTTCGATACTGAAGCTTTCTTT. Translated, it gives CASSHGVLAFDTEAFF.

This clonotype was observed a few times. CDR3 region: CASSYSKLSGELFF. In DNA, the CDR3 is TGTGCCAGCAGTTACTCGAAATTGTCCGGGGAGCTGTTTTTT. This chain joins TRBV6-2 or TRBV6-3 and TRBJ2-2, with D unclear. The V gene's germline CDR1 is MNHEY and CDR2 SVGEGT. CDR3 length: 14 amino acids. Trimming took off 0 bases at V and 6 bases at J, with 8 bases between the two ends.

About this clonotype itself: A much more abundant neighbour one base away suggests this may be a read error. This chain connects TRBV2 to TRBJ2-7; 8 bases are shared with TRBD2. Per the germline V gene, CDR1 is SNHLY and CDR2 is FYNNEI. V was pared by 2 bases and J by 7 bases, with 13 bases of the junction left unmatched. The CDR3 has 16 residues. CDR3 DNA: TGTGCCAGCAGTGAAATGGGTGGCGGGGGGTGGAATGAGCAGTACTTC. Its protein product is CASSEMGGGGWNEQYF.

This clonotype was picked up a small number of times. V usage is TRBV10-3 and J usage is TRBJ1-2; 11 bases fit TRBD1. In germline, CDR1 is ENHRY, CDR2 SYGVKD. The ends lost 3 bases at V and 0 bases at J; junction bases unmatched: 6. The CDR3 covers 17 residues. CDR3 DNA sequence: TGTGCCATCAGTGACGGACAGGGGGCCCCATCTAACTATGGCTACACCTTC. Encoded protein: CAISDGQGAPSNYGYTF.

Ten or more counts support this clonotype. CDR3 loop: CSAEGLHGRGDTQYF. Written as DNA, the CDR3 is TGCAGTGCCGAAGGGCTCCACGGGCGCGGAGATACGCAGTATTTT. The chain employs TRBV20-1 and TRBJ2-3; no reliable D call. Germline CDR1 is DFQATT and CDR2 is SNEGSKA (reference sequence). Trimming removed 6 bases from V and 5 bases from J, with 21 bases in between. There are 15 residues in the CDR3.

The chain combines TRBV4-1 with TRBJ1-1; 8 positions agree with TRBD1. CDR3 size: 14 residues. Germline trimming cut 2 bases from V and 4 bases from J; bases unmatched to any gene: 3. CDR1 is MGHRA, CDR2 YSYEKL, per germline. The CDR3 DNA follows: TGCGCCAGCAGCCAACCACAGGGGGGCACTGAAGCTTTCTTT. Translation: CASSQPQGGTEAFF.

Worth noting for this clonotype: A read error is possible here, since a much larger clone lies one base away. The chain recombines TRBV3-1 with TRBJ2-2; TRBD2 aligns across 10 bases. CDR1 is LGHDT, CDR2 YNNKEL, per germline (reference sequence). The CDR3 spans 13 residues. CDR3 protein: CASGLAGAGGLFF. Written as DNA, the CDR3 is TGTGCCAGCGGGCTAGCGGGAGCCGGGGGGCTGTTTTTT.

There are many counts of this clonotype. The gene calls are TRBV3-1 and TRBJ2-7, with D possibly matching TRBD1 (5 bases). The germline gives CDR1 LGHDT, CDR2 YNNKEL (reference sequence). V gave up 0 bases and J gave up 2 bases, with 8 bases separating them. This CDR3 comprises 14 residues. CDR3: CASSQEQGTYEQYF. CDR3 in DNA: TGTGCCAGCAGCCAAGAGCAGGGTACCTACGAGCAGTACTTC.

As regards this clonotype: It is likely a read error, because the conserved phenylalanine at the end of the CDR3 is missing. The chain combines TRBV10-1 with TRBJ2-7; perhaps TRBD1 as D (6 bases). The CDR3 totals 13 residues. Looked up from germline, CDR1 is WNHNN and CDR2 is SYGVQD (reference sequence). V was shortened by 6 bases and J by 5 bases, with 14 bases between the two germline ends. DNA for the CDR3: TGCGCCAGCAGCGGACAGCTAGGTGACGAGCAGTACATC. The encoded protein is CASSGQLGDEQYI.

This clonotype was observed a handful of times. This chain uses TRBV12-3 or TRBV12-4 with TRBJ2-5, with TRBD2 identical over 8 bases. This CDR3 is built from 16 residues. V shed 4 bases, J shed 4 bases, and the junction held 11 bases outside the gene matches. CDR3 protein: CASSYPPGGASETQYF. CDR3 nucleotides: TGTGCCAGCAGTTACCCCCCCGGGGGGGCCTCAGAGACCCAGTACTTC.